Included here is one TCR beta chain sequence, with context. Original data processing: Amplification from reference gene primers served as the basis for estimated nucleated cell counts. The data were produced by immunoSEQ multiplex PCR, yet TCRdb's version contains in-frame clones alone and is incomplete. The V and J calls and clone size are taken from that table; D and trimming were inferred from the DNA. This table holds 350,000 to 450,000 clones, 85% found once. The data were taken from a study of blood T cell repertoires in COVID-19. Whole-study context: The origin of the acute and convalescent COVID-19 samples was the United States, Italy and Spain. Nucleic acid was either cDNA or gDNA, and it came from T cells, B-cell-depleted T cells, or PBMCs.

This clonotype was obtained from a woman between 18 and 29 years old with acute or convalescent COVID-19. Material: peripheral blood.

CDR3 region: CATQGTGGDTQYF. CDR3 DNA sequence: TGTGCCACCCAGGGGACAGGCGGAGATACGCAGTATTTT. The V call is TRBV2, the J call TRBJ2-3, with 8 bases matching TRBD1. The germline V gene has CDR1 SNHLY and CDR2 FYNNEI. The CDR3 runs 13 residues. After removal of 10 bases from V and 5 bases from J, the junction contained 8 bases not matched to a gene.